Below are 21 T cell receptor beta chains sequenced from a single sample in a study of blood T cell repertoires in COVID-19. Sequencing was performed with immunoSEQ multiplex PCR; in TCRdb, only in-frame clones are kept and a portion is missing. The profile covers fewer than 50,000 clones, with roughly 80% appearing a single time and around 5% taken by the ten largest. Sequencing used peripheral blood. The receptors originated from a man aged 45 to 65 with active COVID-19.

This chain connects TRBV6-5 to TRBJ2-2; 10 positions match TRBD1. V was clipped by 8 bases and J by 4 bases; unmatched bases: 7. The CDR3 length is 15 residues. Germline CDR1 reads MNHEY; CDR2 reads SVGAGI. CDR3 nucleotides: TGTGCCAGCCTGAGACAGGGGGCGAGCACCGGGGAGCTGTTTTTT. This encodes CASLRQGASTGELFF.

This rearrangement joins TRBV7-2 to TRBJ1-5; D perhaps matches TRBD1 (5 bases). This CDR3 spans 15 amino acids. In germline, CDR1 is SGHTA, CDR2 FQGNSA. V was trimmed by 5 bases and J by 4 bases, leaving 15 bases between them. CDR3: CASSPPGLKNQPQHF. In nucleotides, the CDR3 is TGTGCCAGCAGCCCGCCGGGACTGAAGAATCAGCCCCAGCATTTT.

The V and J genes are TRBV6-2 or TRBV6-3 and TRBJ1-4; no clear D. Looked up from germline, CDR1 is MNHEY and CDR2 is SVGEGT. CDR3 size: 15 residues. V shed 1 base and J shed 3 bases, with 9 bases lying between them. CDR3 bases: TGTGCCAGCAGTTACTTGGGCAGCCCTAATGAAAAACTGTTTTTT. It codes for CASSYLGSPNEKLFF.

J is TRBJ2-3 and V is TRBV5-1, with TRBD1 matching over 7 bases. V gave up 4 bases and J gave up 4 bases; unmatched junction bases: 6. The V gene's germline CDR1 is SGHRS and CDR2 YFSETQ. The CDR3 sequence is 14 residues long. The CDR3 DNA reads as TGCGCCAGCAGCACGACAGGGTCGGCAGATACGCAGTATTTT. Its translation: CASSTTGSADTQYF.

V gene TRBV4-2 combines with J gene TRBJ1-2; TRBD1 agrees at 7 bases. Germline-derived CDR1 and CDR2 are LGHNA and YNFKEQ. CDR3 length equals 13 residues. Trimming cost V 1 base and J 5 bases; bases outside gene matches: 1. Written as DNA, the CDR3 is TGTGCCAGCAGCCAAGGCAGGGGGTATGGCTACACCTTC. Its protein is CASSQGRGYGYTF.

Here the CDR3 reads CASSSLLRGAAGYTF. In nucleotides, the CDR3 is TGTGCCAGCAGTTCACTCCTCAGGGGGGCCGCTGGCTACACCTTC. V usage is TRBV6-2 or TRBV6-3 and J usage is TRBJ1-2, with 7 bases aligning to TRBD1. Trimming at V came to 4 bases and at J to 7 bases, leaving 12 bases not matched to a gene. This CDR3 is built from 15 residues. Germline V gives CDR1 MNHEY, CDR2 SVGEGT.

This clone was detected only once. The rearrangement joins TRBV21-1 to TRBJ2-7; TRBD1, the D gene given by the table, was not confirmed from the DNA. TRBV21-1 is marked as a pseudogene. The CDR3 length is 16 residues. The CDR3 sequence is CASSKQQGQGALEQYF. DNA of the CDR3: TGTGCCAGCAGCAAGCAGCAAGGACAGGGGGCCCTCGAGCAGTACTTC.

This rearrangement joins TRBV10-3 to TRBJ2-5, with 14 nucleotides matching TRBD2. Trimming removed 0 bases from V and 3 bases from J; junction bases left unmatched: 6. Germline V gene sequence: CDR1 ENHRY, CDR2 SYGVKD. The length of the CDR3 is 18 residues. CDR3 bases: TGTGCCATCAGTGAGTCTGGACTAGCGGGGGGTGCTGAAGAGACCCAGTACTTC. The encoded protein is CAISESGLAGGAEETQYF.

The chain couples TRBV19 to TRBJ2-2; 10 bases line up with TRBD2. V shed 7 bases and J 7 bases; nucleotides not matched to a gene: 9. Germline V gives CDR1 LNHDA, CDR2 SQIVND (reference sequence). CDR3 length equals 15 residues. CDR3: CASTHLAGGGGELFF. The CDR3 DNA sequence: TGTGCCAGTACTCACTTAGCGGGGGGAGGCGGGGAGCTGTTTTTT.

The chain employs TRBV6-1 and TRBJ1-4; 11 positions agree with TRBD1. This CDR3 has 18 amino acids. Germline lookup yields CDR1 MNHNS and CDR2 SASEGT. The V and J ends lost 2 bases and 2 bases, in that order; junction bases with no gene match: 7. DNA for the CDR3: TGTGCCAGCAGTGAATCCGGGACAGGGGGATGGACTAATGAAAAACTGTTTTTT. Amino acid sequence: CASSESGTGGWTNEKLFF.

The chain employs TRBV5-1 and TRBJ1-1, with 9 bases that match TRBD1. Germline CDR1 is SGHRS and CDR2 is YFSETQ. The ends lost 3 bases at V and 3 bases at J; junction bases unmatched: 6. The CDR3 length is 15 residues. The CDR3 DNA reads TGCGCCAGCAGCTCGTGGGACAGGGTCCACACTGAAGCTTTCTTT. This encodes CASSSWDRVHTEAFF.

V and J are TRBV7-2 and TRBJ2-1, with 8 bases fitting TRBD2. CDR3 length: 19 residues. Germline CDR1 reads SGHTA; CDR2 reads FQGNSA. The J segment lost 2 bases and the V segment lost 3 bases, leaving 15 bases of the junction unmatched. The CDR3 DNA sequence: TGTGCCAGCAGCTTGCGGTCGGACGGGGGGGCCAGCACCTACAATGAGCAGTTCTTC. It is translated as CASSLRSDGGASTYNEQFF.

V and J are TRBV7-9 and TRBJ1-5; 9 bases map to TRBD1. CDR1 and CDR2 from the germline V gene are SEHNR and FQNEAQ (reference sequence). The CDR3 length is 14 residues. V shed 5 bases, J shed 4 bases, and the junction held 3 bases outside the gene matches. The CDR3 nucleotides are TGTGCCAGCAGCGCCGGACAGGGGAATCAGCCCCAGCATTTT. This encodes CASSAGQGNQPQHF.

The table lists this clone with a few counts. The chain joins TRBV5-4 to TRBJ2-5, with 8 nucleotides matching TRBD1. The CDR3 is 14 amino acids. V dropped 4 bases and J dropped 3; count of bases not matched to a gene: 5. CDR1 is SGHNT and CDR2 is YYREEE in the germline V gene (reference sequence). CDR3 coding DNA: TGTGCCAGCAGCCTGCAGGGGGCTGAAGAGACCCAGTACTTC. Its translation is CASSLQGAEETQYF.

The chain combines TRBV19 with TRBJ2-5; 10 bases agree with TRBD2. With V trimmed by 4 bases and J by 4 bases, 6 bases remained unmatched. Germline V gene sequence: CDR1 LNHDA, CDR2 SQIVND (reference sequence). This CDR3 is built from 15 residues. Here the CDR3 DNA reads TGTGCCAGTAGTACCCTAGCGGGGGCAGGAGAGACCCAGTACTTC. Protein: CASSTLAGAGETQYF.

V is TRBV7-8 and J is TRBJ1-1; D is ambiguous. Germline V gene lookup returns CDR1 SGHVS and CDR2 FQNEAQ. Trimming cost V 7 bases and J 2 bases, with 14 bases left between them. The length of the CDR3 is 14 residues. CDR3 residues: CASTPATHNTEAFF. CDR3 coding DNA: TGTGCCAGCACCCCAGCTACACATAACACTGAAGCTTTCTTT.

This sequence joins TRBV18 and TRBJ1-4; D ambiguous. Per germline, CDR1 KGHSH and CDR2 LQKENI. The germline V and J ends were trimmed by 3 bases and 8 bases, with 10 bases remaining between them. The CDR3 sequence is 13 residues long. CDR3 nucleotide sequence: TGTGCCAGCTCACCGGGTAACAGCGAAAAACTGTTTTTT. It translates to CASSPGNSEKLFF.

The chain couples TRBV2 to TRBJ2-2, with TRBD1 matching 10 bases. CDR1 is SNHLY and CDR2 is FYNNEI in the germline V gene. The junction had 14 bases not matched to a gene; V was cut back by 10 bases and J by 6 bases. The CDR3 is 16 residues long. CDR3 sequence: CAIIKGDRGPPGELFF. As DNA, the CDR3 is TGTGCCATCATCAAGGGGGACAGGGGTCCCCCCGGGGAGCTGTTTTTT.

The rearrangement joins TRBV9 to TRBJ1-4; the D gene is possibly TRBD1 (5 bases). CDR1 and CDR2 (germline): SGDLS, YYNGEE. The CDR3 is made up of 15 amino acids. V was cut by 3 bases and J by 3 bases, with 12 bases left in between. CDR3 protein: CASSAMGTSNEKLFF. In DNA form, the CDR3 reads TGTGCCAGCAGCGCGATGGGGACTTCTAATGAAAAACTGTTTTTT.

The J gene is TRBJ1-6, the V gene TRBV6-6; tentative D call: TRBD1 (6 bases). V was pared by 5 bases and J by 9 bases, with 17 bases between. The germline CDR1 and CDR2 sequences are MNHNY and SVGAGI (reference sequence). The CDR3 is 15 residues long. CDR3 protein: CASSNQQGSSSPLHF. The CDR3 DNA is TGTGCCAGCAGTAATCAACAGGGATCTAGTTCACCCCTCCACTTT.

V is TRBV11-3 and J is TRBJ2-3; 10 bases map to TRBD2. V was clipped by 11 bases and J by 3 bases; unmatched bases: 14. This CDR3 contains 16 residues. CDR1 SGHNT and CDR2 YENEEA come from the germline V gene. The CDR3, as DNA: TGTGCCGCGGCTAGCGGGGGCCGACTTGAGACAGATACGCAGTATTTT. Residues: CAAASGGRLETDTQYF.